These 20 T cell receptor beta chains originate from one sample sequenced in a study of spatial heterogeneity in lung cancer (dated 2019 in TCRdb). Reading the label with the study, this specimen's time point is: blood at routine non-recurrence follow-up after resection. Library preparation was by 5' RACE. The data were produced on a NextSeq 500. TCRdb cleaned the public reads at Q25 with fastp, built clones with MiXCR and kept in-frame beta chains. For every CDR3 protein sequence, its rows merge into one entry that carries the most common genes and DNA. A total of roughly 72,000 distinct CDR3 sequences appear in this sample, around 8.9% of them only once. Less than 2% of the sample rests with the top ten. This specimen consisted of PBMCs, obtained at follow-up. The receptor source for this set is a female donor with early-stage non-small cell lung cancer.

This chain connects TRBV10-3 to TRBJ2-3, with 10 bases that match TRBD2. The CDR3 runs 15 residues. Unmatched junction bases numbered 7, after V lost 10 bases and J lost 0 bases. CDR1 is ENHRY, CDR2 SYGVKD, per germline. CDR3 sequence (DNA): TGTGCCACCCGGGGACTAGCGACTAGCACAGATACGCAGTATTTT. Translated, it gives CATRGLATSTDTQYF.

Worth noting for this clonotype: A much larger clonotype is one base distant, so this may be a read error. This chain joins TRBV3-1 and TRBJ2-1, with TRBD1 identical over 9 bases. Germline loops: CDR1 LGHDT, CDR2 YNNKEL (reference sequence). This CDR3 contains 14 residues. CDR3 region: CTSSDGTGLDEQFF. In nucleotides, the CDR3 is TGTACCAGCAGCGACGGGACAGGGTTAGATGAGCAGTTCTTC.

This clonotype was recorded many times. The rearrangement links TRBV7-9 to TRBJ2-4, with D tentatively TRBD1 or TRBD2 (6 bases each). The CDR3 has 18 amino acids. Germline CDR1 is SEHNR and CDR2 is FQNEAQ (reference sequence). Deletions cut 1 base from V and 3 bases from J, with 19 bases between. In nucleotides, the CDR3 is TGTGCCAGCAGCTTAGGCAGGGGAAGGGAGGTTGACAAAAACATTCAGTACTTC. Translating gives CASSLGRGREVDKNIQYF.

The rearrangement uses TRBV12-3 or TRBV12-4 and TRBJ2-5; 10 bases agree with TRBD1. The CDR3 extends over 15 amino acids. V gave up 5 bases and J gave up 2 bases; unmatched junction bases: 5. The CDR3 sequence: CASSTWTGGQETQYF. CDR3 DNA sequence: TGTGCCAGCAGTACCTGGACAGGGGGACAAGAGACCCAGTACTTC.

This clonotype was counted at least ten times. This chain links TRBV28 with TRBJ1-5; D unresolved. Germline V lookup: CDR1 MDHEN, CDR2 SYDVKM. V lost 5 bases and J 7 bases, leaving 15 bases between the germline ends. The CDR3 runs 14 residues. The CDR3, as DNA: TGTGCCAGCAGTCCGGGATACTTTGGGCAGCCCCAGCATTTT. It translates to CASSPGYFGQPQHF.

The chain is built from TRBV20-1 and TRBJ2-7, with D unresolved. Trimming took 0 bases from V and 3 from J, leaving 15 bases between them. Per the germline V gene, CDR1 is DFQATT and CDR2 is SNEGSKA (reference sequence). This CDR3 has 15 amino acids. CDR3 bases: TGCAGTGCTAGAGATCAAAGGGCGTTAAGCTACGAGCAGTACTTC. It encodes CSARDQRALSYEQYF.

This clonotype has ten or more counts. The V and J genes are TRBV19 and TRBJ1-1; D remains ambiguous. With 3 bases removed from V and 2 bases from J, the gap between germline ends came to 13 bases. Germline values: CDR1 LNHDA, CDR2 SQIVND (reference sequence). The CDR3 extends over 15 amino acids. For the CDR3, the DNA is TGTGCCAGTAGTATGGGCATCGGACTAAACACTGAAGCTTTCTTT. It is translated as CASSMGIGLNTEAFF.

This clonotype was picked up many times. The V call is TRBV29-1, the J call TRBJ2-6; D perhaps matches TRBD1 (6 bases). V was shortened by 4 bases and J by 4 bases, with 17 bases between the two germline ends. The CDR3 has 16 residues. Germline values: CDR1 SQVTM, CDR2 ANQGSEA. Written as DNA, the CDR3 is TGCAGCGTTGTGGCAGGGACATCATCCGGGGCCAACGTCCTGACTTTC. This encodes CSVVAGTSSGANVLTF.

This clonotype was picked up many times. The chain uses TRBV2 and TRBJ2-2; D may be TRBD1 (6 bases). This CDR3 has 14 residues. Looked up from germline, CDR1 is SNHLY and CDR2 is FYNNEI. V was shortened by 10 bases and J by 4 bases, with 16 bases between the two germline ends. The CDR3 region is CAIRQATTTGELFF. CDR3 in DNA: TGTGCCATCCGACAGGCTACAACCACCGGGGAGCTGTTTTTT.

The table lists this clonotype with many counts. The chain uses TRBV29-1 and TRBJ1-2, with 8 positions matching TRBD1. The CDR3 spans 13 residues. After removal of 6 bases from V and 3 bases from J, the junction contained 6 bases not matched to a gene. The germline gives CDR1 SQVTM, CDR2 ANQGSEA. The CDR3 loop reads CSVDRGWDYGYTF. The CDR3 bases are TGCAGCGTCGACAGGGGTTGGGACTATGGCTACACCTTC.

In its sample, this clonotype was seen a few times. The CDR3, as DNA: TGCGCCAGCAGCTTGGACGCGGATTCGAGAGATGAGCAGTTCTTC. Translated, it gives CASSLDADSRDEQFF. The V call is TRBV5-1, the J call TRBJ2-1; D is unresolved. This CDR3 contains 15 residues. From germline, CDR1 is SGHRS and CDR2 YFSETQ. Between the trimmed V and J ends, which lost 0 bases and 8 bases, there was a span of 15 bases.

This rearrangement joins TRBV27 to TRBJ1-5; a possible D gene is TRBD1 (6 bases). Germline V CDR1 and CDR2: MNHEY, SMNVEV (reference sequence). V was trimmed by 5 bases and J by 6 bases, leaving 14 bases between them. CDR3 length: 14 residues. In nucleotides, the CDR3 is TGTGCCAGCAGTCCACAGGGTTATAGTCAGCCCCAGCATTTT. Protein sequence: CASSPQGYSQPQHF.

This clonotype was counted only a few times. V is TRBV5-1 and J is TRBJ1-5; TRBD1 matches 8 bases. The V gene's germline CDR1 is SGHRS and CDR2 YFSETQ. V gave up 3 bases and J gave up 3 bases; unmatched junction bases: 5. The CDR3 spans 15 residues. The DNA of the CDR3 is TGCGCCAGCAGCTCGACAGGGGAGCCCAATCAGCCCCAGCATTTT. Translation: CASSSTGEPNQPQHF. The full variable domain, completed using reference TRBV5-1 and TRBJ1-5, is KAGVTQTPRYLIKTRGQQVTLSCSPISGHRSVSWYQQTPGQGLQFLFEYFSETQRNKGNFPGRFSGRQFSNSRSEMNVSTLELGDSALYLCASSSTGEPNQPQHFGDGTRLSIL.

This clonotype was seen ten or more times. This chain joins TRBV5-1 and TRBJ2-1, with 11 bases that match TRBD2. V lost 6 bases to trimming and J lost 4 bases; unmatched junction nucleotides: 12. The CDR3 consists of 17 residues. CDR1 and CDR2 from the germline V gene are SGHRS and YFSETQ. The CDR3 is CASKSTSGSSGYNEQFF. The CDR3 coding sequence is TGCGCCAGCAAATCTACTAGCGGGAGTTCGGGGTACAATGAGCAGTTCTTC.

With respect to this clonotype: A much larger clone differs by one base, so this may be a read error. The genes are TRBV7-2 and TRBJ2-1, with D possibly TRBD2 on 6 matching bases. Germline CDR1 SGHTA, CDR2 FQGNSA. The CDR3 is 16 residues long. The CDR3 nucleotides are TGTGCCAGCAGCTTAGCGGCTAGCGTAACCTACAAAGAGCAGTTCTTC. Encoded protein: CASSLAASVTYKEQFF.

The sample holds one count of this clonotype. The CDR3 DNA follows: TGTGCCATCAGTGAGGAGCGGTTGGGAGAGACCCAGTACTTC. This sequence encodes CAISEERLGETQYF. The J gene is TRBJ2-5, the V gene TRBV10-3; D might be TRBD2 (5 bases). The CDR3 consists of 14 residues. Trimming stripped 2 bases from V and 4 bases from J, with 11 bases between. Germline CDR1 and CDR2: ENHRY and SYGVKD.

The V gene is TRBV7-9, the J gene TRBJ1-1; 7 bases line up with TRBD1. V lost 4 bases and J lost 6; bases outside the gene matches: 8. The CDR3 runs to 14 residues. Germline CDR1 is SEHNR and CDR2 is FQNEAQ (reference sequence). The CDR3 loop reads CASSSLPGTAEAFF. CDR3 in DNA: TGTGCCAGCAGCTCCCTTCCGGGGACAGCTGAAGCTTTCTTT. The whole variable domain, remainder taken from reference TRBV7-9 and TRBJ1-1, is DTGVSQNPRHKITKRGQNVTFRCDPISEHNRLYWYRQTLGQGPEFLTYFQNEAQLEKSRLLSDRFSAERPKGSFSTLEIQRTEQGDSAMYLCASSSLPGTAEAFFGQGTRLTVV.

The V gene is TRBV2, the J gene TRBJ1-1; 7 nucleotides agree with TRBD1. V lost 6 bases to trimming and J lost 8 bases; unmatched junction nucleotides: 6. This CDR3 spans 12 amino acids. Looked up from germline, CDR1 is SNHLY and CDR2 is FYNNEI. CDR3 sequence (DNA): TGTGCCAGCAGGAGACAGGGCGCCGAAGCTTTCTTT. This gives the protein CASRRQGAEAFF.

This clonotype has ten or more counts. The V call is TRBV28, the J call TRBJ2-7, with TRBD1 matching 8 bases. Germline V CDR1 and CDR2: MDHEN, SYDVKM. The CDR3 has 15 amino acids. Trimming cost V 0 bases and J 3 bases; bases outside gene matches: 4. The DNA for the CDR3 is TGTGCCAGCAGTTTATGGGGACAGGCAAACTACGAGCAGTACTTC. It specifies CASSLWGQANYEQYF.

This clonotype was picked up a small number of times. This rearrangement joins TRBV7-9 to TRBJ2-7; 7 nucleotides align to TRBD1. V shed 2 bases, J shed 2 bases, and the junction held 6 bases outside the gene matches. CDR3 length equals 15 residues. Germline values: CDR1 SEHNR, CDR2 FQNEAQ (reference sequence). The DNA of the CDR3 is TGTGCCAGCAGCTTAAAACAGGGGACAACCTACGAGCAGTACTTC. It translates to CASSLKQGTTYEQYF.